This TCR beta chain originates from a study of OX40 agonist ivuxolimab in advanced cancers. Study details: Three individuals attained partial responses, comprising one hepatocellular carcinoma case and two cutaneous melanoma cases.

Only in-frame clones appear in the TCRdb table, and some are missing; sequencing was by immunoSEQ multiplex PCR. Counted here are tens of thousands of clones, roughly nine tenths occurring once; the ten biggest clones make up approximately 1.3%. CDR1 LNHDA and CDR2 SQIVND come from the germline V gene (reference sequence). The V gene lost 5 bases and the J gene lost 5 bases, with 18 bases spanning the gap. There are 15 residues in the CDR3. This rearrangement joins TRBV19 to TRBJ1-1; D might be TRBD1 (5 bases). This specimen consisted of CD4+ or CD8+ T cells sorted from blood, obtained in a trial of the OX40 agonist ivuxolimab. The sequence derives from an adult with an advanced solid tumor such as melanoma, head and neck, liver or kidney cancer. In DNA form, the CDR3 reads TGTGCCAGTAGTCCCGGCAGTCGGGGCTATACTGAAGCTTTCTTT. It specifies CASSPGSRGYTEAFF.